This T cell receptor (beta chain) came from a study of regulatory T cells in long-lasting Graves disease. Study results and caveats: TCR diversity was lower in persistent Graves' patients (versus newly diagnosed ones). TRBV28, TRBJ1-2 and TRBJ2-5 emerged as the favored segments in persistent disease. Newly diagnosed patients shared about a thousand public clonotypes; persistent patients shared more than 2,500.

This clonotype appeared many times. Its specificity is unknown. Construction of TCR beta libraries relied on iRepertoire HTBI primers and on Arm-PCR targeting CDR3 regions. TCRdb itself ran the multiplex PCR reads through MiXCR, one entry per CDR3 protein. The repertoire consists of about 430,000 distinct CDR3 sequences, with around 23% occurring once and the leading ten covering 13% to 15%. Time point indicated: persistent/refractory GD, antithyroid drugs over 5 years with positive TRAb. PBMCs were the source of the RNA used for TCR sequencing. American Thyroid Association guidelines defined how Graves' disease was diagnosed. This CDR3 is 11 amino acids long. Germline V gives CDR1 KGHDR, CDR2 SFDVKD. Trimming took off 0 bases at V and 5 bases at J, with 0 bases between the two ends.

This receptor was obtained from a female donor with Graves disease. The sample here was peripheral blood mononuclear cells (PBMCs), taken when the disease was refractory, from a patient treated with antithyroid drugs. This sequence joins TRBV24-1 and TRBJ2-5; no firm D call. The CDR3 DNA reads as TGTGCCACCAGTGATTTGGAGACCCAGTACTTC. The encoded protein is CATSDLETQYF.